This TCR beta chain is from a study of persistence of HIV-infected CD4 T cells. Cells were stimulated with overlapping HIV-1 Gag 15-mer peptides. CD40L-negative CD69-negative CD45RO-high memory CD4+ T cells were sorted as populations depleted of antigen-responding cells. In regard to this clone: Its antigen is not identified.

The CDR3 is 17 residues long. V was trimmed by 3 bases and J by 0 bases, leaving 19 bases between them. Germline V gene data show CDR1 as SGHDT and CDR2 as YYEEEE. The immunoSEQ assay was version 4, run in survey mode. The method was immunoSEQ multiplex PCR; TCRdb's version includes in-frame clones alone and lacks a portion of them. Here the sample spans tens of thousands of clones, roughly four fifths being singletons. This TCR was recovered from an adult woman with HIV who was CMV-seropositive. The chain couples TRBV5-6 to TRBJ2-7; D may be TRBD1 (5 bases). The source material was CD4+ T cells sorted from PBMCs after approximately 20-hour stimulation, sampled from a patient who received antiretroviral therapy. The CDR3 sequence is CASSSWGKGPYSYEQYF. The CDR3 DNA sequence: TGTGCCAGCAGCTCGTGGGGTAAGGGGCCATACTCCTACGAGCAGTACTTC.